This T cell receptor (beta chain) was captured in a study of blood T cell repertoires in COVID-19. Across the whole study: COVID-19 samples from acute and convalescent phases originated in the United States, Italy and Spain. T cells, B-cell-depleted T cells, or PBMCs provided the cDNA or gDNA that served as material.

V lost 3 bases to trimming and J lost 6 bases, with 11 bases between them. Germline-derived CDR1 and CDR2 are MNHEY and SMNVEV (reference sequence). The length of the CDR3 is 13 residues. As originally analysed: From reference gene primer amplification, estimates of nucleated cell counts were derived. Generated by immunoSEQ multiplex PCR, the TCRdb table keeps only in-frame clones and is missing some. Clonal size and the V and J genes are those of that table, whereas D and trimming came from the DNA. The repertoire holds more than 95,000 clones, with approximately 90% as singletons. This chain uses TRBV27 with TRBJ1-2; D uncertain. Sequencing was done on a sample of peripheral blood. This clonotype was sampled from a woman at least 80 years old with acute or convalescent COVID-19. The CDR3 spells CASSFVMGDGYTF. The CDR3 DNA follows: TGTGCCAGCAGTTTCGTAATGGGAGATGGCTACACCTTC.